This paragraph covers one T cell receptor (beta chain) sequence. No antigen is known for it. Unexposed donor CD4+ T cells date from about 2011-2018, before the COVID-19 pandemic. CD4+ T cells were isolated from the cells after roughly 11 days of culture. The sample is drawn from a study of CD4 T cells in relation to SARS-CoV-2 and coronaviruses. As for the study in general: TCR beta CDR3s were sequenced after roughly eleven-day antigen culture of PBMCs.

The CDR3 length is 15 residues. Germline V gene lookup returns CDR1 SGDLS and CDR2 YYNGEE. Trimming stripped 4 bases from V and 5 bases from J, with 13 bases between. Sequencing was performed with immunoSEQ multiplex PCR; in TCRdb, only in-frame clones are kept and a portion is missing. This sample has over 15,000 clones, with about four fifths found just once. The source of this sequence is a human donor in good health. The sequencing sample was made of CD4+ T cells from PBMCs, cultured in vitro. This rearrangement joins TRBV9 to TRBJ1-6; TRBD1 is a possible D gene (5 bases). CDR3 DNA: TGTGCCAGCAGCACTTGGGACGGGAATAATTCACCCCTCCACTTT. Translation gives CASSTWDGNNSPLHF.